What follows is one T cell receptor (beta chain) and its context. No antigen is known for it. The CDR3 regions of TCR beta were amplified from RNA transcripts. Initially, a first-round RT-PCR of the TCR CDR3 employed the HTBI primer set. TCRdb re-analysed the multiplex PCR reads in MiXCR, keeping a single row per CDR3 protein. The sample lists about 52,000 distinct CDR3 sequences, approximately 52% seen once, with just over 9% in the top ten. This sample was included in a study of T cells in Graves' hyperthyroidism and ophthalmopathy. Whole-study results and caveats: Blood also contained most expanded thyroid clonotypes above 0.001.

This CDR3 is 17 amino acids long. The trim removed 1 base at V and 5 bases at J, leaving 12 bases unmatched. Germline lookup yields CDR1 SEHNR and CDR2 FQNEAQ (reference sequence). Each person with ophthalmopathy scored at least 3 on the Clinical Activity Score, reached NOSPECS grade 4 or higher, and had been ill under 3 months. Any patient presenting with uncontrolled infection, other autoimmune disease, pregnancy or lactation was left out. Diagnoses used clinical symptoms, serum thyroxine and TRAb, thyroid ultrasound and orbital computed tomography. The source is a woman in her 50s with Graves' ophthalmopathy. The V and J genes are TRBV7-9 and TRBJ2-5; 8 nucleotides match TRBD2. The sequenced sample was blood. The CDR3 sequence: CASSLEAGVGVQETQYF. CDR3 coding DNA: TGTGCCAGCAGCTTAGAAGCGGGGGTTGGAGTGCAGGAGACCCAGTACTTC.